The TCR beta chain described here comes from a study of blood T cell repertoires in COVID-19. Study background: The United States, Italy and Spain supplied acute and convalescent COVID-19 samples. T cells, B-cell-depleted T cells, or PBMCs provided the cDNA or gDNA that served as material.

CDR1 and CDR2 (germline): SGHRS, YFSETQ. CDR3 length equals 14 residues. Germline trimming cut 5 bases from V and 3 bases from J; bases unmatched to any gene: 7. Original methodology: Reference gene primer amplification gave estimated nucleated cell counts. Only in-frame clones appear in the TCRdb table, and some are missing; sequencing was by immunoSEQ multiplex PCR. The V and J calls and clone size come from that table; D and trimming were worked out from the DNA. The table lists around 46,000 clones, around nine tenths of them singletons. The source material was peripheral blood. The clonotype was recovered from a man aged 60-69 years with active or convalescent COVID-19. J is TRBJ1-1 and V is TRBV5-1; 7 nucleotides match TRBD1. The CDR3 protein is CASRRDSVDTEAFF. The CDR3 region has the DNA TGCGCCAGCAGGAGGGACAGCGTGGACACTGAAGCTTTCTTT.